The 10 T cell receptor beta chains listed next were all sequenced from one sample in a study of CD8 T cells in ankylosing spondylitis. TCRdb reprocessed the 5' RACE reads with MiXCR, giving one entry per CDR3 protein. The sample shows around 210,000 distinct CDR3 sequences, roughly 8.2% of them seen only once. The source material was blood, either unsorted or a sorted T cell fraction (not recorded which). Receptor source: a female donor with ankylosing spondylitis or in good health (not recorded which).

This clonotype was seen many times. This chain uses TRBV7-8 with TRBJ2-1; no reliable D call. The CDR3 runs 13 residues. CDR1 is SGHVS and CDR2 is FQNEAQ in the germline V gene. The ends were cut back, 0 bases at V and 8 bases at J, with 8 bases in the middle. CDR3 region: CASSLARRDEQFF. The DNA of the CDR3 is TGTGCCAGCAGCTTAGCGCGACGTGATGAGCAGTTCTTC.

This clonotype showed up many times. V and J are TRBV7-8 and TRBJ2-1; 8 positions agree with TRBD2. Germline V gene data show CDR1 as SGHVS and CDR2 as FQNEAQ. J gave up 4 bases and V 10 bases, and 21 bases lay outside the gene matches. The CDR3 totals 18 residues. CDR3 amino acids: CATHRKAGARRTYNEQFF. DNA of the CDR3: TGTGCCACGCACAGGAAAGCGGGAGCCCGCCGCACTTACAATGAGCAGTTCTTC. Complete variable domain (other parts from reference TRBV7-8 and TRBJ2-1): GAGVSQSPRYKVAKRGQDVALRCDPISGHVSLFWYQQALGQGPEFLTYFQNEAQLDKSGLPSDRFFAERPEGSVSTLKIQRTQQEDSAVYLCATHRKAGARRTYNEQFFGPGTRLTVL.

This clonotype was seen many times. Written as DNA, the CDR3 is TGCAGTGCTAGTGCCTTAGACCAAAATCAGCCCCAGCATTTT. Its protein product is CSASALDQNQPQHF. The gene calls are TRBV20-1 and TRBJ1-5; the D is unclear. Germline CDR1 and CDR2: DFQATT and SNEGSKA (reference sequence). This CDR3 region has 14 residues. With 3 bases removed from V and 4 bases from J, the gap between germline ends came to 13 bases.

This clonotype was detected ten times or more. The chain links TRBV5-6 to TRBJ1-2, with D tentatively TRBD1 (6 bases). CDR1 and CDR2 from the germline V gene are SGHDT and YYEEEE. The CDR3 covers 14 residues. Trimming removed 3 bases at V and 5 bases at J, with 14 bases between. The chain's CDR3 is CASSSPGQLYGYTF. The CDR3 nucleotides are TGTGCCAGCAGCTCGCCCGGACAGCTGTATGGCTACACCTTC. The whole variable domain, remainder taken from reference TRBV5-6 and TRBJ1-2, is DAGVTQSPTHLIKTRGQQVTLRCSPKSGHDTVSWYQQALGQGPQFIFQYYEEEERQRGNFPDRFSGHQFPNYSSELNVNALLLGDSALYLCASSSPGQLYGYTFGSGTRLTVV.

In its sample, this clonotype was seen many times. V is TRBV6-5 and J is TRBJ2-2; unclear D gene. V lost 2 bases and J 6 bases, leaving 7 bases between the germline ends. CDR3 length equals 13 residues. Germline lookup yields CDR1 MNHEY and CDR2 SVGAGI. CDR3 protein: CASSYIPPGELFF. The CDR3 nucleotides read TGTGCCAGCAGTTACATCCCCCCCGGGGAGCTGTTTTTT.

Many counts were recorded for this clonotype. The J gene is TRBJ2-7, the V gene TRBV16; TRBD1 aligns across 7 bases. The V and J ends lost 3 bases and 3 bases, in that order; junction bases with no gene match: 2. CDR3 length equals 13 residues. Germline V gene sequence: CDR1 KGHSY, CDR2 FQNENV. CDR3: CASSHGTDYEQYF. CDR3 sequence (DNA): TGTGCCAGCAGCCATGGGACAGACTACGAGCAGTACTTC.

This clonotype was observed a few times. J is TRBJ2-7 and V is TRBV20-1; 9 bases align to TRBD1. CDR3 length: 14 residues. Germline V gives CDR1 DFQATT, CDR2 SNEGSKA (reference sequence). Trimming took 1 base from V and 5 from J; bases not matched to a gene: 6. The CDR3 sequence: CSARGGTGRNEQYF. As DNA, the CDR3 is TGCAGTGCTAGAGGCGGGACAGGGAGGAACGAGCAGTACTTC.

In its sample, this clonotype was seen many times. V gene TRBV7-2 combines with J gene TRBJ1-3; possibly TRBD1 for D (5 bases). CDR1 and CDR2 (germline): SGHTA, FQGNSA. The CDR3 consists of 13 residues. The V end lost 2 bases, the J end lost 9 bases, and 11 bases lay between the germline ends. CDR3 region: CASSLWGRGTIYF. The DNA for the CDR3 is TGTGCCAGCAGCTTATGGGGGAGAGGCACCATATATTTT.

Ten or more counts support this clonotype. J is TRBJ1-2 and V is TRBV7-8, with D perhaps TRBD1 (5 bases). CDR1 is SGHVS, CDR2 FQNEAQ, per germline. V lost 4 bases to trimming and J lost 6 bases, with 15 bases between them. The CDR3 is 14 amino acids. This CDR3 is CASSSGLQANGYTF. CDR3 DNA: TGTGCCAGCAGCTCGGGACTCCAAGCCAATGGCTACACCTTC.

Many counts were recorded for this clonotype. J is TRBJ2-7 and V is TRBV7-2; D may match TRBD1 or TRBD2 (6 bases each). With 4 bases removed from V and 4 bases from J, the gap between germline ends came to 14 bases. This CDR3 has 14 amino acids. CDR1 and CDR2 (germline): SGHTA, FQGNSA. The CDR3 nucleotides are TGTGCCAGCAGCTCTCGGGGGCAGTTGTACGAGCAGTACTTC. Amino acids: CASSSRGQLYEQYF. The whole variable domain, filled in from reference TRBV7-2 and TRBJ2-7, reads GAGVSQSPSNKVTEKGKDVELRCDPISGHTALYWYRQSLGQGLEFLIYFQGNSAPDKSGLPSDRFSAERTGGSVSTLTIQRTQQEDSAVYLCASSSRGQLYEQYFGPGTRLTVT.